This T cell receptor (beta chain) was recovered during a study of OX40 agonist ivuxolimab in advanced cancers. Whole-study results and caveats: Doses of 0.1 to 3.0 mg/kg were accompanied by clonal expansion of CD4+ and CD8+ blood T cells by week 6.

The assay was immunoSEQ multiplex PCR, and TCRdb's table has in-frame clones only and misses some. The data show about 35,000 clones, roughly 72% seen once. In this sample, this clone turned up a few times. Antigen specificity is unknown. The sample was CD4+ or CD8+ T cells sorted from blood, taken in a trial of the OX40 agonist ivuxolimab. The clonotype was recovered from an adult with an advanced solid tumor such as melanoma, head and neck, liver or kidney cancer.

CDR3 sequence reads: CATSRDSGTPMYNEQFF. CDR3 sequence (DNA): TGTGCCACCAGCAGAGATTCAGGGACTCCTATGTACAATGAGCAGTTCTTC. The chain is built from TRBV15 and TRBJ2-1; TRBD2 might be the D (6 bases). CDR3 length: 17 amino acids. Germline assignment: CDR1 LNHNV and CDR2 YYDKDF (reference sequence). The germline V and J ends were trimmed by 0 bases and 4 bases, with 16 bases remaining between them.